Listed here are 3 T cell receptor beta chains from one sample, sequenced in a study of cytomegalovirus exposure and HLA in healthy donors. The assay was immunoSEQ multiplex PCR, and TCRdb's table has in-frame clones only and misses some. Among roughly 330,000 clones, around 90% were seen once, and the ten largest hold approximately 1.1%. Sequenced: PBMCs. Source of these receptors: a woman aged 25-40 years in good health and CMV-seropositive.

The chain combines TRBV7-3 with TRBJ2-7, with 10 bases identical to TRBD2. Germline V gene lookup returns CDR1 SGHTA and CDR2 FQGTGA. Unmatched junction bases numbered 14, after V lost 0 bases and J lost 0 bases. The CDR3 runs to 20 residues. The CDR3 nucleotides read TGTGCCAGCAGCTTAACGTCAGCTAGCGGGGGCCCTAAGAGCTCCTACGAGCAGTACTTC. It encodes CASSLTSASGGPKSSYEQYF.

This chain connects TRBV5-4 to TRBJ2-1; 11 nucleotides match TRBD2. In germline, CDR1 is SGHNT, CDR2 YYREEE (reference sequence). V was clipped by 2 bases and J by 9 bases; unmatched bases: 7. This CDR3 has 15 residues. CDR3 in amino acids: CASSLGTSGPGEQFF. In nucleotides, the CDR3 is TGTGCCAGCAGCTTAGGGACTAGCGGACCGGGTGAGCAGTTCTTC.

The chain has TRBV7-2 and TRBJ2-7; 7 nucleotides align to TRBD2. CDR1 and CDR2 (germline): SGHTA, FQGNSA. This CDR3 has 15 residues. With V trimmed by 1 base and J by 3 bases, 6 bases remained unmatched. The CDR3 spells CASSLVGSGGYEQYF. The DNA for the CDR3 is TGTGCCAGCAGCTTAGTGGGGTCGGGGGGCTACGAGCAGTACTTC. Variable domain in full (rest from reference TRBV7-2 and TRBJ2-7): GAGVSQSPSNKVTEKGKDVELRCDPISGHTALYWYRQSLGQGLEFLIYFQGNSAPDKSGLPSDRFSAERTGGSVSTLTIQRTQQEDSAVYLCASSLVGSGGYEQYFGPGTRLTVT.